This passage covers 20 T cell receptor beta chains from one sample sequenced in a study of blood T cell repertoires in COVID-19. Libraries were prepared by immunoSEQ multiplex PCR; TCRdb keeps only in-frame clonotypes and omits some of them. The sample lists 200,000 or so clones; around nine tenths were seen once. Sequenced input: PBMCs or T cells enriched from blood (not recorded which). The source is a man under 40 who had recovered from COVID-19.

The chain joins TRBV5-1 to TRBJ2-3, with unresolved D. There are 12 residues in the CDR3. CDR1 SGHRS and CDR2 YFSETQ come from the germline V gene. The V and J ends lost 4 bases and 4 bases respectively, with 7 bases between them. CDR3 sequence reads: CASSEAADTQYF. The CDR3 coding sequence is TGCGCCAGCAGCGAGGCGGCAGATACGCAGTATTTT.

This chain joins TRBV4-2 and TRBJ1-5; 7 bases match TRBD1. The length of the CDR3 is 16 residues. Germline assignment: CDR1 LGHNA and CDR2 YNFKEQ. Trimming cost V 4 bases and J 0 bases; bases outside gene matches: 6. The CDR3 bases are TGTGCCAGCAGCCGGACATACAGGGGTAGCAATCAGCCCCAGCATTTT. Translation: CASSRTYRGSNQPQHF.

V and J are TRBV11-1 and TRBJ2-3; 12 nucleotides align to TRBD2. Trimming took 0 bases from V and 5 from J; bases not matched to a gene: 6. The germline V gene encodes CDR1 SGHAT and CDR2 FQDESV (reference sequence). This CDR3 is 17 amino acids long. CDR3 DNA: TGTGCCAGCAGCTTAGCCCTAGCGGGGGGGCAGGGAGATACGCAGTATTTT. Its protein is CASSLALAGGQGDTQYF.

Only a few counts were recorded for this clone. This chain's CDR3 is CASSQRQGESTGELFF. The CDR3 DNA is TGTGCCAGCAGCCAACGACAGGGGGAGTCAACCGGGGAGCTGTTTTTT. The gene calls are TRBV7-9 and TRBJ2-2, with 9 bases lining up with TRBD1. V lost 5 bases, J lost 5 bases, and 9 bases stayed unmatched. The CDR3 has 16 amino acids. CDR1 and CDR2 from the germline V gene are SEHNR and FQNEAQ (reference sequence). The full variable domain, its missing parts supplied by reference TRBV7-9 and TRBJ2-2, is DTGVSQNPRHKITKRGQNVTFRCDPISEHNRLYWYRQTLGQGPEFLTYFQNEAQLEKSRLLSDRFSAERPKGSFSTLEIQRTEQGDSAMYLCASSQRQGESTGELFFGEGSRLTVL.

The chain is built from TRBV13 and TRBJ1-1; no clear D gene. In germline, CDR1 is PRHDT, CDR2 FYEKMQ (reference sequence). This CDR3 region has 12 residues. V lost 0 bases and J lost 9, with 8 bases in between. This CDR3 reads CASSLGGRKAFF. For the CDR3, the DNA is TGTGCCAGCAGCTTAGGTGGGCGTAAAGCTTTCTTT.

The V call is TRBV11-3, the J call TRBJ2-7, with 10 bases aligning to TRBD1. The CDR3 extends over 15 amino acids. Germline loops: CDR1 SGHNT, CDR2 YENEEA. Trimming cost V 4 bases and J 6 bases; bases outside gene matches: 9. In DNA, the CDR3 is TGTGCCAGCAGCTCGACTAGACAGGGGGCTGCCGAGCAGTACTTC. It specifies CASSSTRQGAAEQYF.

Comment on this clone: Germline and junction disagree at one end, which may indicate a read error. The J gene is TRBJ1-1, the V gene TRBV19, with TRBD1 matching over 9 bases. Germline CDR1 LNHDA, CDR2 SQIVND (reference sequence). The CDR3 consists of 15 residues. The CDR3 reads CASSTPGTGTTGAFF. In nucleotides, the CDR3 is TGTGCCAGTAGTACCCCCGGGACAGGGACGACTGGAGCTTTCTTT.

The chain carries TRBV7-9 and TRBJ2-7, with TRBD1 matching over 10 bases. The V gene end was trimmed by 5 bases and the J gene end by 6 bases; junction bases not matched to a gene: 4. Germline CDR1 and CDR2: SEHNR and FQNEAQ (reference sequence). The CDR3 runs 13 residues. This CDR3 is CASSRDRGLEQYF. The CDR3, as DNA: TGTGCCAGCAGCCGAGACAGGGGGCTCGAGCAGTACTTC.

Only a few counts were recorded for this clone. V is TRBV27 and J is TRBJ2-2; no clear D gene. V was clipped by 6 bases and J by 0 bases, with 8 bases between them. Germline V lookup: CDR1 MNHEY, CDR2 SMNVEV (reference sequence). There are 14 residues in the CDR3. This CDR3 reads CASRLSTNTGELFF. CDR3 DNA sequence: TGTGCCAGCAGGCTTAGCACGAACACCGGGGAGCTGTTTTTT.

The chain recombines TRBV6-1 with TRBJ1-5; maybe TRBD1 (5 bases). The CDR3 is made up of 15 amino acids. From germline, CDR1 is MNHNS and CDR2 SASEGT. V lost 1 base to trimming and J lost 3 bases, with 10 bases between them. Here the CDR3 DNA reads TGTGCCAGCAGTGAAGGGACAAGCACCAATCAGCCCCAGCATTTT. Protein product: CASSEGTSTNQPQHF.

CDR3 in DNA: TGCGCCAGCAGCGGGGGGAGCGGAGGGCGGGAGACCCAGTACTTC. It codes for CASSGGSGGRETQYF. The genes are TRBV5-1 and TRBJ2-5, with TRBD2 as a possible D gene (6 bases). The CDR3 length is 15 residues. Trimming stripped 4 bases from V and 5 bases from J, with 18 bases between. Germline V gene data show CDR1 as SGHRS and CDR2 as YFSETQ.

V gene TRBV4-2 combines with J gene TRBJ1-6; perhaps TRBD1 as D (5 bases). The CDR3 length is 14 residues. V was clipped by 2 bases and J by 10 bases, with 12 bases between them. Germline lookup yields CDR1 LGHNA and CDR2 YNFKEQ. The CDR3 DNA reads as TGTGCCAGCAGCCAACTTCAGGGAACCTCACCCCTCCACTTT. Translation gives CASSQLQGTSPLHF.

This chain connects TRBV30 to TRBJ1-3, with 9 bases fitting TRBD1. Germline loops: CDR1 GTSNPN, CDR2 SVGIG (reference sequence). V shed 5 bases and J 0 bases; nucleotides not matched to a gene: 20. The CDR3 has 20 amino acids. The CDR3, as DNA: TGTGCCTGGTCGCCCGGGACAGGGATATTTTCGGAATCCTCTGGAAACACCATATATTTT. Protein product: CAWSPGTGIFSESSGNTIYF.

V gene TRBV2 combines with J gene TRBJ2-7; TRBD1 might be the D (6 bases). Germline loops: CDR1 SNHLY, CDR2 FYNNEI. V was pared by 5 bases and J by 7 bases, with 12 bases between. CDR3 length equals 12 residues. CDR3 in DNA: TGTGCCAGCAGTTACTTTCAGGGGGAGCAGTACTTC. As protein: CASSYFQGEQYF.

This clone was seen only a few times. The chain carries TRBV29-1 and TRBJ2-5; D is perhaps TRBD1 (6 bases). V shed 7 bases and J shed 0 bases, with 9 bases lying between them. The CDR3 extends over 12 amino acids. The germline CDR1 and CDR2 sequences are SQVTM and ANQGSEA. This CDR3 reads CSAGHHQETQYF. The CDR3 DNA is TGCAGCGCGGGACACCACCAAGAGACCCAGTACTTC. Complete variable domain (other parts from reference TRBV29-1 and TRBJ2-5): SAVISQKPSRDICQRGTSLTIQCQVDSQVTMMFWYRQQPGQSLTLIATANQGSEATYESGFVIDKFPISRPNLTFSTLTVSNMSPEDSSIYLCSAGHHQETQYFGPGTRLLVL.

The J gene is TRBJ1-4, the V gene TRBV30; D is ambiguous. Germline assignment: CDR1 GTSNPN and CDR2 SVGIG (reference sequence). Trimming cost V 3 bases and J 4 bases, with 15 bases left between them. The CDR3 extends over 15 amino acids. CDR3 nucleotides: TGTGCCTGGAGCCCTTGGTGGCAGGTTAATGAAAAACTGTTTTTT. Amino acids: CAWSPWWQVNEKLFF.

The V and J genes are TRBV2 and TRBJ2-2; 9 positions agree with TRBD2. CDR3 size: 16 residues. In germline, CDR1 is SNHLY, CDR2 FYNNEI. V lost 8 bases and J lost 0; bases outside the gene matches: 7. CDR3 amino acids: CASVPSGASNTGELFF. The DNA for the CDR3 is TGTGCCAGCGTCCCTAGCGGGGCGTCGAACACCGGGGAGCTGTTTTTT.

The chain has TRBV7-9 and TRBJ2-3; a possible D gene is TRBD2 (5 bases). V was clipped by 2 bases and J by 2 bases, with 14 bases between them. Per germline, CDR1 SEHNR and CDR2 FQNEAQ (reference sequence). The CDR3 totals 16 residues. CDR3 sequence: CASSLLRDSFTDTQYF. The CDR3, as DNA: TGTGCCAGCAGCTTACTGAGGGATAGTTTCACAGATACGCAGTATTTT.

The chain uses TRBV7-8 and TRBJ2-5; TRBD2 matches 8 bases. The CDR3 sequence is 16 residues long. CDR1 is SGHVS, CDR2 FQNEAQ, per germline. V was pared by 3 bases and J by 5 bases, with 11 bases of the junction left unmatched. CDR3 in DNA: TGTGCCAGCAGCTTCGCGACGGGAGGGCCTGGGGAGACCCAGTACTTC. Translated: CASSFATGGPGETQYF. Based on the CDR3 plus reference TRBV7-8 and TRBJ2-5, the full variable domain is GAGVSQSPRYKVAKRGQDVALRCDPISGHVSLFWYQQALGQGPEFLTYFQNEAQLDKSGLPSDRFFAERPEGSVSTLKIQRTQQEDSAVYLCASSFATGGPGETQYFGPGTRLLVL.

The chain links TRBV5-4 to TRBJ2-2; D perhaps matches TRBD1 (5 bases). CDR1 and CDR2 from the germline V gene are SGHNT and YYREEE (reference sequence). The CDR3 runs 15 residues. V was clipped by 0 bases and J by 3 bases, with 9 bases between them. The CDR3 coding sequence is TGTGCCAGCAGCTTGGGACAGCTATACACCGGGGAGCTGTTTTTT. Protein: CASSLGQLYTGELFF. Full variable domain (missing parts from reference TRBV5-4 and TRBJ2-2): ETGVTQSPTHLIKTRGQQVTLRCSSQSGHNTVSWYQQALGQGPQFIFQYYREEENGRGNFPPRFSGLQFPNYSSELNVNALELDDSALYLCASSLGQLYTGELFFGEGSRLTVL.